Sequencing of this TCR beta chain was carried out in a study of CXCR3-negative and CXCR3-positive naive CD8 T cells. In preparing the TRB cDNA libraries, 5' RACE with UMI labels was used. TCRdb re-called the 5' RACE reads; one entry per CDR3 protein, DNA not given. The sample's table shows around 81,000 distinct CDR3 sequences. This CDR3 spans 16 amino acids. The germline gives CDR1 SEHNR, CDR2 FQNEAQ (reference sequence). General study findings and limits: Researchers reported similar TRBV-TRBJ usage in naive CXCR3-negative and CXCR3-positive cells, though memory differed. CXCR3 expression partially decreased after cryopreservation; most assays used fresh PBMCs. In both naive subsets diversity was comparably high, whereas memory CD8+ cells showed much lower diversity.

As regards this clonotype: Antigen: not known.

The genes are TRBV7-9 and TRBJ2-7. The source material was naive CXCR3- CD8+ T cells from blood. Subset defined: CD45RO-CCR7+CD27+CD95- naive CD8+ T cells lacking CXCR3 (TNR3-). The TCR originated in a human donor in good health. Some clones in this sample may be carry-over from other donors' samples. The CDR3 spells CASSLEPQEISYEQYF.